The present TCR beta chain was sequenced within a study of control samples from healthy donors and cancer patients. Clones were sequenced by immunoSEQ multiplex PCR, and TCRdb holds only the in-frame ones, with some missing. This sample has about 60,000 clones, with 80% to 95% found just once. V lost 6 bases and J 3 bases, leaving 14 bases between the germline ends. This CDR3 has 14 amino acids. Germline V gene sequence: CDR1 MNHEY, CDR2 SVGAGI. The receptor was isolated from a man between 35 and 55 years old with colorectal cancer. Source material: PBMCs. V is TRBV6-5 and J is TRBJ1-1; D unresolved. The CDR3 here is CASSARRGDTEAFF. The CDR3, as DNA: TGTGCCAGCAGCGCTCGGCGCGGGGACACTGAAGCTTTCTTT.